A selection of T cell receptor beta chains follows, all from one sample in a study of shared clonotypes between healthy human individuals. Produced via immunoSEQ multiplex PCR; TCRdb's table is partial and in-frame only. Of around 700,000 clones listed, about 80% are singletons. Sequencing was done on a sample of memory CD4+ T cells sorted from blood. The receptors stem from a woman aged 25 to 39 in good health. Each CDR3 is given with its conserved first and last residue. The D gene is left open where the match is weak. Part of the rows lack a size; the others show once, few, many or a class for expanded clones.

CDR3nt	CDR3aa	d_gene	abundance	v_gene	j_gene
TGTGCCAGCAGTGAATCGGGTGTCGAGCAGTTCTTC	CASSESGVEQFF	.	medium-sized	TRBV2	TRBJ2-1
TGTGCCAGCAGCCCCGGGATCAATGAGCAGTTCTTC	CASSPGINEQFF	.	.	TRBV6-5	TRBJ2-1
TGTGCCAGCAGCTTAGGGGGGACAGGGGGCCGGGAGACCCAGTACTTC	CASSLGGTGGRETQYF	TRBD1	.	TRBV7-7	TRBJ2-5
TGTGCCAGCAGCTTGGTGCAGGGGCTCGAGCAGTACTTC	CASSLVQGLEQYF	.	.	TRBV5-4	TRBJ2-7
TGTGCCAGCACGGCCCAAGAGACCCAGTACTTC	CASTAQETQYF	.	many	TRBV11-2	TRBJ2-5
TGTGCCAGCAGCTTGGTTGTCGAGGAGAGGGAGTACTTC	CASSLVVEEREYF	.	.	TRBV11-1	TRBJ2-7
TGTGCCAGCAGCCAACCTCGGGGACAGGGACGCGGGGAGCTGTTTTTT	CASSQPRGQGRGELFF	TRBD1	.	TRBV4-2	TRBJ2-2
TGTGCCAGCAGCCCTTCGGACGTGAAGCAGTTCTTC	CASSPSDVKQFF	.	.	TRBV7-2	TRBJ2-1
TGTGCCAGCCGTAAGGGACTAGACACAGATACGCAGTATTTT	CASRKGLDTDTQYF	TRBD2	.	TRBV2	TRBJ2-3
TGCGCCAGCATCCGGGGGACGAACACCGGGGAGCTGTTTTTT	CASIRGTNTGELFF	.	.	TRBV5-1	TRBJ2-2
TGTGCCAGCAGTGGACATCAGGGGGCGAGTGATCAGCCCCAGCATTTT	CASSGHQGASDQPQHF	TRBD1	.	TRBV25-1	TRBJ1-5
TGTGCCAGCAGTTTAGCCTATGACAGGGAACGCGAGCAGTACTTC	CASSLAYDREREQYF	TRBD1	.	TRBV27	TRBJ2-7
TGTGCCAGCAGCTTAGAGACAACGAACACTGAAGCTTTCTTT	CASSLETTNTEAFF	.	.	TRBV7-9	TRBJ1-1
TGTGCCAGCCCGAAGGCGGGACAGGGGCCGGTGGGCAACACCGGGGAGCTGTTTTTT	CASPKAGQGPVGNTGELFF	TRBD1	.	TRBV9	TRBJ2-2
TGTGCCAGCAGGGCGGCAGTCCTCTACGAGCAGTACTTC	CASRAAVLYEQYF	.	.	TRBV27	TRBJ2-7
TGTGCCAGCAGTTTATCGAGCGGGAATTACTACGAGCAGTACTTC	CASSLSSGNYYEQYF	TRBD2	.	TRBV27	TRBJ2-7
TGTGCCAGCACTACAAGACCGGGACTTGCAACTAATGAAAAACTGTTTTTT	CASTTRPGLATNEKLFF	.	.	TRBV28	TRBJ1-4
TGTGCCAGCACCCGCACAGGGGCTGAGCAGTTCTTC	CASTRTGAEQFF	TRBD1	.	TRBV27	TRBJ2-1
TGTGCCAGCAGCGTAGAGAGCGGGAGGCCCACAGATACGCAGTATTTT	CASSVESGRPTDTQYF	TRBD2	.	TRBV9	TRBJ2-3
TGTGCCAGCAGCGTTTCGGCGGTGGGCGGAGAGACCCAGTACTTC	CASSVSAVGGETQYF	.	many	TRBV9	TRBJ2-5
TGCAGCGTTGAAAAGCCTGGAAACACCATATATTTT	CSVEKPGNTIYF	.	few	TRBV29-1	TRBJ1-3
TGTGCCAGCAGCCCGCCGACTAGCTTCAATGAGCAGTTCTTC	CASSPPTSFNEQFF	TRBD2	.	TRBV5-4	TRBJ2-1
TGTGCCAGCAGTCCAGGGGATTTGGGTTCACCCCTCCACTTT	CASSPGDLGSPLHF	.	.	TRBV28	TRBJ1-6
TGTGCCAGCTGGGGGCAAGGACCGACCTCCTCTGGGGCCAACGTCCTGACTTTC	CASWGQGPTSSGANVLTF	.	.	TRBV28	TRBJ2-6
TGTGCCATCAGTGATAAGTCAGGGGAGCACCTAGGGGGCTACACCTTC	CAISDKSGEHLGGYTF	.	many	TRBV10-3	TRBJ1-2
TGTGCCAGCAGGGGGGGGTCCTATAGCAATCAGCCCCAGCATTTT	CASRGGSYSNQPQHF	.	.	TRBV6-1	TRBJ1-5
TGTGCCAGCAGCTCCAGCGGCCTAGCGGGAGCTGGCGGGGAGCTGTTTTTT	CASSSSGLAGAGGELFF	TRBD2	.	TRBV7-2	TRBJ2-2
TGTGCCAGCAGTTACCAGAGCCAAGAGACCCAGTACTTC	CASSYQSQETQYF	.	few	TRBV6-5	TRBJ2-5
TGCGCCAGCACCCTAGCACGTCCCTCCTACAATGAGCAGTTCTTC	CASTLARPSYNEQFF	.	.	TRBV5-1	TRBJ2-1
TGTGCCAGCAGTTCCAAGGGGCAGTACACTGAAGCTTTCTTT	CASSSKGQYTEAFF	.	.	TRBV28	TRBJ1-1
TGTGCCAGTAGTATACAAGCGACAGGGAATCAGCCCCAGCATTTT	CASSIQATGNQPQHF	TRBD1	.	TRBV19	TRBJ1-5
TGCGCCAGCAGCCAAGGGGCGCAGGAGGGAGAGACCCAGTACTTC	CASSQGAQEGETQYF	.	.	TRBV4-1	TRBJ2-5
TGTGCCTGGAGTGTCCGGACAGTATCGAACGCCTATAATTCACCCCTCCACTTT	CAWSVRTVSNAYNSPLHF	.	many	TRBV30	TRBJ1-6
TGTGCCAGCAGCTTAAACCAAGAGACCCAGTACTTC	CASSLNQETQYF	.	.	TRBV11-1	TRBJ2-5
TGTGCCAGCAGCTTATATTCCGGGAACACCGGGGAGCTGTTTTTT	CASSLYSGNTGELFF	.	few	TRBV11-2	TRBJ2-2
TGTGCCAGCAGTGGCCCCCTTGTAACGGTCAATGAGCAGTTCTTC	CASSGPLVTVNEQFF	.	few	TRBV2	TRBJ2-1
TGCGCCAGCAGCTGGACTTGGCCCCTCCAAGAGACCCAGTACTTC	CASSWTWPLQETQYF	.	.	TRBV5-1	TRBJ2-5
TGTGCCAGCAGCGTCGGACTAGCGCGCACAGATACGCAGTATTTT	CASSVGLARTDTQYF	TRBD2	.	TRBV9	TRBJ2-3
TGTGCCAGCAGTCCCTCGACAGGGCGGACAGATACGCAGTATTTT	CASSPSTGRTDTQYF	TRBD1	.	TRBV28	TRBJ2-3
TGTGCCAGCAGGCAGACAGGAGTGAACACTGAAGCTTTCTTT	CASRQTGVNTEAFF	.	few	TRBV2	TRBJ1-1
TGTGCCAGCACCCCGTCAGCGAACACTGAAGCTTTCTTT	CASTPSANTEAFF	.	many	TRBV28	TRBJ1-1
TGCGCCAGCAGTCAGACTTCTGGATGTAGAGGGGGCTACGAGCAGTACTTC	CASSQTSGCRGGYEQYF	.	few	TRBV23-1	TRBJ2-7
TGCGCCAGCAGCCAGAAGACAGGGAATCTAATTAATTCACCCCTCCACTTT	CASSQKTGNLINSPLHF	TRBD1	.	TRBV4-1	TRBJ1-6
TGCGCCAGCAGCTTGAGCGCAGGGGACGAGCAGTACTTC	CASSLSAGDEQYF	.	.	TRBV5-1	TRBJ2-7
TGTGCCAGCAGTGCCATCGGTAGGGATACGCAGTATTTT	CASSAIGRDTQYF	.	.	TRBV6-6	TRBJ2-3
TGTGCCAGCACTAGCGGAGGGGAGCAGTACTTC	CASTSGGEQYF	TRBD2	.	TRBV6-1	TRBJ2-7
TGTGCCAGCAGCTTAAATTCTCCGGGCCCCTATGGCTACACCTTC	CASSLNSPGPYGYTF	.	.	TRBV7-2	TRBJ1-2
TGTGCCAGCAGCTTAGGGGTCAAGTCCGGAGGGACAACCGGGGAGCTGTTTTTT	CASSLGVKSGGTTGELFF	.	.	TRBV7-3	TRBJ2-2
TGTGCCAGCAGCTGGGAGACAGGGGGTTTGGACGAGCAGTACTTC	CASSWETGGLDEQYF	TRBD1	.	TRBV5-5	TRBJ2-7
TGTGCCAGCAGTCCCCGCCACCGGGACAGGGGGATTATCTTCTCCTACGAGCAGTACTTC	CASSPRHRDRGIIFSYEQYF	TRBD1	.	TRBV27	TRBJ2-7
TGTGCCAGCAGACCGGGACAGAGAAACATTCAGTACTTC	CASRPGQRNIQYF	TRBD1	.	TRBV19	TRBJ2-4